Listed below are T cell receptor beta chains from one sample, sequenced in a study of Ad26.COV2.S vaccination and SARS-CoV-2 variants. Assay: immunoSEQ multiplex PCR; the TCRdb copy retains only in-frame clones and omits some. The sample holds more than 400,000 clones; about 92% are singletons and the top ten take about 4.4%. The input for sequencing was peripheral blood, taken in a trial of Ad26.COV2.S vaccine versus placebo. These receptors were taken from a person between 18 and 60 years old who received the Ad26.COV2.S COVID-19 vaccine or a placebo. Both conserved end residues are part of each CDR3. A D gene is named only where the DNA matches it firmly. The size field is filled for only some rows; it gives once, few, many or a size class.

d_call: -; clone_size: -; cdr3_length: 14; j_call: TRBJ1-1; v_call: TRBV29-1; cdr3_aa: CSVLGARTNTEAFF; cdr3_nt: TGCAGCGTTTTAGGGGCCAGGACGAACACTGAAGCTTTCTTT
d_call: -; clone_size: -; cdr3_length: 13; j_call: TRBJ1-5; v_call: TRBV29-1; cdr3_aa: CSVAYLMGEPQHF; cdr3_nt: TGCAGCGTTGCATATCTCATGGGGGAGCCCCAGCATTTT
d_call: -; clone_size: -; cdr3_length: 16; j_call: TRBJ1-6; v_call: TRBV3-1/TRBV3-2; cdr3_aa: CASSQGLWQGSAPLHF; cdr3_nt: TGTGCCAGCAGCCAAGGTCTCTGGCAGGGAAGTGCCCCCCTCCACTTT
d_call: TRBD2; clone_size: once; cdr3_length: 14; j_call: TRBJ2-5; v_call: TRBV14; cdr3_aa: CASSQAGGRASQYF; cdr3_nt: TGTGCCAGCAGCCAAGCGGGCGGGAGGGCCTCCCAGTACTTC
d_call: TRBD1; clone_size: -; cdr3_length: 15; j_call: TRBJ1-2; v_call: TRBV18; cdr3_aa: CASSPGQGANYGYTF; cdr3_nt: TGTGCCAGCTCCCCGGGACAGGGGGCGAACTATGGCTACACCTTC
d_call: TRBD1; clone_size: -; cdr3_length: 15; j_call: TRBJ1-6; v_call: TRBV28; cdr3_aa: CASSLAGQGNSPLHF; cdr3_nt: TGTGCCAGCAGTTTAGCCGGACAGGGGAATTCACCCCTCCACTTT
d_call: -; clone_size: -; cdr3_length: 13; j_call: TRBJ1-1; v_call: TRBV2; cdr3_aa: CASSPTGRTEAFF; cdr3_nt: TGTGCCAGCAGTCCGACAGGCAGGACTGAAGCTTTCTTT
d_call: -; clone_size: -; cdr3_length: 15; j_call: TRBJ2-5; v_call: TRBV5-1; cdr3_aa: CASSLSPRRQETQYF; cdr3_nt: TGCGCCAGCAGCTTGTCACCCAGGAGGCAAGAGACCCAGTACTTC
d_call: -; clone_size: few; cdr3_length: 14; j_call: TRBJ1-5; v_call: TRBV4-1; cdr3_aa: CASSQERGIQPQHF; cdr3_nt: TGCGCCAGCAGCCAAGAAAGGGGGATTCAGCCCCAGCATTTT
d_call: -; clone_size: -; cdr3_length: 13; j_call: TRBJ1-3; v_call: TRBV12-3/TRBV12-4; cdr3_aa: CASSLVFQNTIYF; cdr3_nt: TGTGCCAGCAGTTTAGTTTTTCAGAACACCATATATTTT
d_call: TRBD1; clone_size: -; cdr3_length: 14; j_call: TRBJ2-5; v_call: TRBV7-2; cdr3_aa: CASSVRDRVETQYF; cdr3_nt: TGTGCCAGCAGCGTAAGAGACAGGGTAGAGACCCAGTACTTC
d_call: -; clone_size: -; cdr3_length: 16; j_call: TRBJ2-1; v_call: TRBV28; cdr3_aa: CASRPPRGSAYNEQFF; cdr3_nt: TGTGCCAGCAGACCTCCTCGTGGTAGCGCTTACAATGAGCAGTTCTTC
d_call: -; clone_size: -; cdr3_length: 15; j_call: TRBJ1-2; v_call: TRBV7-6; cdr3_aa: CASSQRVDGRNGYTF; cdr3_nt: TGTGCCAGCAGCCAGAGGGTGGACGGGCGGAATGGCTACACCTTC
d_call: TRBD1; clone_size: -; cdr3_length: 17; j_call: TRBJ2-2; v_call: TRBV4-3; cdr3_aa: CASSQGSDRANTGELFF; cdr3_nt: TGCGCCAGCAGCCAAGGGTCGGACAGGGCAAACACCGGGGAGCTGTTTTTT
d_call: TRBD1; clone_size: -; cdr3_length: 13; j_call: TRBJ2-7; v_call: TRBV28; cdr3_aa: CASSSQGAGEQYF; cdr3_nt: TGTGCCAGCAGTTCACAGGGGGCTGGGGAGCAGTACTTC
d_call: -; clone_size: -; cdr3_length: 14; j_call: TRBJ2-7; v_call: TRBV13; cdr3_aa: CASSFAGPSYEQYF; cdr3_nt: TGTGCCAGCAGCTTCGCGGGGCCGTCCTACGAGCAGTACTTC
d_call: -; clone_size: -; cdr3_length: 15; j_call: TRBJ2-7; v_call: TRBV4-1; cdr3_aa: CASSQLRGSPYEQYF; cdr3_nt: TGCGCCAGCAGCCAATTGAGGGGATCCCCCTACGAGCAGTACTTC
d_call: -; clone_size: -; cdr3_length: 11; j_call: TRBJ2-1; v_call: TRBV6-5; cdr3_aa: CASSPIDEQFF; cdr3_nt: TGTGCCAGCAGTCCCATCGATGAGCAGTTCTTC
d_call: -; clone_size: -; cdr3_length: 14; j_call: TRBJ1-4; v_call: TRBV28; cdr3_aa: CASSWGGEDEKLFF; cdr3_nt: TGTGCCAGCAGTTGGGGGGGCGAGGATGAAAAACTGTTTTTT
d_call: TRBD2; clone_size: medium-sized; cdr3_length: 19; j_call: TRBJ2-7; v_call: TRBV15; cdr3_aa: CATSRSGTPGRAYRGRQYF; cdr3_nt: TGTGCCACCAGCAGGAGCGGGACCCCGGGACGGGCTTATCGAGGGCGGCAGTACTTC
d_call: -; clone_size: -; cdr3_length: 15; j_call: TRBJ2-1; v_call: TRBV18; cdr3_aa: CASSLRSVSYNEQFF; cdr3_nt: TGTGCCAGCTCACTACGTTCCGTATCCTACAATGAGCAGTTCTTC
d_call: TRBD2; clone_size: -; cdr3_length: 18; j_call: TRBJ2-3; v_call: TRBV5-1; cdr3_aa: CASSAQASTSGYQETQYF; cdr3_nt: TGCGCCAGCAGCGCTCAGGCCTCGACTAGCGGTTACCAAGAGACGCAGTATTTT
d_call: -; clone_size: -; cdr3_length: 12; j_call: TRBJ2-7; v_call: TRBV3-1/TRBV3-2; cdr3_aa: CASSEGFYEQYF; cdr3_nt: TGTGCCAGCAGTGAGGGGTTCTACGAGCAGTACTTC
d_call: -; clone_size: -; cdr3_length: 17; j_call: TRBJ1-3; v_call: TRBV18; cdr3_aa: CASSPQSGGDSGNTIYF; cdr3_nt: TGTGCCAGCTCACCACAGTCTGGTGGGGACTCTGGAAACACCATATATTTT